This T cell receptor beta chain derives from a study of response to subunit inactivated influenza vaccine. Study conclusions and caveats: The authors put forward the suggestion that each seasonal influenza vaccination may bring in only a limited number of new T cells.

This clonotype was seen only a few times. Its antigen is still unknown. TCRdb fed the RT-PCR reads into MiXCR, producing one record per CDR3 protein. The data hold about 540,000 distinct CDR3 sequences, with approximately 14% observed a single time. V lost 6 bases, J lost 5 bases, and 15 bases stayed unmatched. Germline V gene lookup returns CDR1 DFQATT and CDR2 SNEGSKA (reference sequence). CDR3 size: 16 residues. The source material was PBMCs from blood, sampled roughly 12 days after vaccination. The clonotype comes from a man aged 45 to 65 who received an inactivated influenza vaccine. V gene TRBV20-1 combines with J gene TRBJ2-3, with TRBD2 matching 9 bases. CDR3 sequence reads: CSATPPGGGAVDTQYF. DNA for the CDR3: TGCAGTGCCACACCCCCGGGCGGGGGGGCGGTAGATACGCAGTATTTT.